Listed here are 19 T cell receptor beta chains from one sample, sequenced in a study of graft-versus-host responses after intestinal transplantation. Method: immunoSEQ multiplex PCR; TCRdb's copy keeps in-frame clones and lacks some. Of about 27,000 clones listed, 85% to 95% are singletons. The source was PBMCs, collected 18 days after transplant. The receptors were gathered from a human patient who received an intestinal transplant, so some T cells may come from the graft donor.

With regard to this clone: Other nucleotide sequences in the sample specify the same CDR3. The rearrangement links TRBV6-5 to TRBJ1-1; D ambiguous. The germline V and J ends were trimmed by 0 bases and 8 bases, with 16 bases remaining between them. Per the germline V gene, CDR1 is MNHEY and CDR2 is SVGAGI. This CDR3 spans 15 amino acids. CDR3 sequence reads: CASSYSNSFLGEAFF. The CDR3 DNA reads TGTGCCAGCAGTTACTCGAACTCCTTCCTTGGCGAAGCTTTCTTT.

The chain combines TRBV27 with TRBJ1-6; no reliable D call. The germline gives CDR1 MNHEY, CDR2 SMNVEV (reference sequence). Trimming pared 8 bases from V and 6 bases from J, leaving 5 bases between. The CDR3 runs 11 residues. In DNA form, the CDR3 reads TGTGCCAGCGGCAGTAATTCACCCCTCCACTTT. Amino acid sequence: CASGSNSPLHF.

This chain uses TRBV11-2 with TRBJ2-2; D is unresolved. Germline assignment: CDR1 SGHAT and CDR2 FQNNGV. The CDR3 length is 14 residues. V shed 2 bases and J shed 7 bases, with 11 bases lying between them. The CDR3: CASSLPLSDGELFF. The CDR3 nucleotides read TGTGCCAGCAGCTTACCTCTCTCCGACGGGGAGCTGTTTTTT.

The V and J genes are TRBV13 and TRBJ2-1; 9 bases map to TRBD2. The CDR3 contains 16 residues. Germline V CDR1 and CDR2: PRHDT, FYEKMQ (reference sequence). J gave up 5 bases and V 5 bases, and 10 bases lay outside the gene matches. The CDR3: CASSTILAGNNNEQFF. CDR3 coding DNA: TGTGCCAGCAGCACCATTCTAGCGGGGAACAACAATGAGCAGTTCTTC. Complete variable domain (other parts from reference TRBV13 and TRBJ2-1): AAGVIQSPRHLIKEKRETATLKCYPIPRHDTVYWYQQGPGQDPQFLISFYEKMQSDKGSIPDRFSAQQFSDYHSELNMSSLELGDSALYFCASSTILAGNNNEQFFGPGTRLTVL.

The rearrangement uses TRBV29-1 and TRBJ2-3; 8 positions match TRBD1. This CDR3 region has 13 residues. The germline V gene encodes CDR1 SQVTM and CDR2 ANQGSEA. J lost 2 bases, V lost 6 bases, and 4 bases had no gene match. The chain's CDR3 is CSVKTGATDTQYF. CDR3 bases: TGCAGCGTGAAGACAGGGGCCACAGATACGCAGTATTTT.

V usage is TRBV10-3 and J usage is TRBJ1-2; D is possibly TRBD1 (6 bases). Germline CDR1 ENHRY, CDR2 SYGVKD. This CDR3 region has 12 residues. Trimming removed 9 bases at V and 8 bases at J, with 16 bases between. CDR3 sequence reads: CAIYRVPGGYTF. The CDR3 region has the DNA TGTGCCATTTACAGGGTCCCGGGCGGCTACACCTTC.

DNA of the CDR3: TGTGCCAGGAGTCAGGCAGGGAACTATGGCTACACCTTC. Encoded protein: CARSQAGNYGYTF. The J gene is TRBJ1-2, the V gene TRBV2, with D possibly TRBD1 on 5 matching bases. The CDR3 has 13 amino acids. Per the germline V gene, CDR1 is SNHLY and CDR2 is FYNNEI. V lost 9 bases and J 2 bases, leaving 13 bases between the germline ends.

This chain links TRBV19 with TRBJ2-4; no reliable D call. This CDR3 has 14 amino acids. Germline V gene lookup returns CDR1 LNHDA and CDR2 SQIVND (reference sequence). V lost 5 bases, J lost 1 base, and 9 bases lay in between. The CDR3 sequence: CASSPEGAKNIQYF. The CDR3 DNA sequence: TGTGCCAGTAGTCCCGAAGGCGCCAAAAACATTCAGTACTTC.

V usage is TRBV11-2 and J usage is TRBJ2-7; weak D call: TRBD2 (6 bases). Germline-derived CDR1 and CDR2 are SGHAT and FQNNGV. This CDR3 is 12 amino acids long. V lost 4 bases and J lost 9, with 13 bases in between. The CDR3 sequence is CASSSGLTGQYF. For the CDR3, the DNA is TGTGCCAGCAGCTCGGGACTTACTGGGCAGTACTTC.

This chain's CDR3 is CASSARGPNSNQPQHF. The CDR3 DNA sequence: TGTGCCAGCAGCGCTCGGGGGCCTAATAGCAATCAGCCCCAGCATTTT. The chain recombines TRBV2 with TRBJ1-5; D might be TRBD1 (6 bases). The ends were cut back, 6 bases at V and 0 bases at J, with 15 bases in the middle. The length of the CDR3 is 16 residues. Per the germline V gene, CDR1 is SNHLY and CDR2 is FYNNEI. Filled out from reference TRBV2 and TRBJ1-5, the complete variable domain reads EPEVTQTPSHQVTQMGQEVILRCVPISNHLYFYWYRQILGQKVEFLVSFYNNEISEKSEIFDDQFSVERPDGSNFTLKIRSTKLEDSAMYFCASSARGPNSNQPQHFGDGTRLSIL.

The CDR3 DNA sequence: TGTGCCAGTAGTATAGTCGGGGGGGGCACCTACGAGCAGTACTTC. Amino acids: CASSIVGGGTYEQYF. The chain recombines TRBV19 with TRBJ2-7; TRBD2 aligns across 8 bases. Germline values: CDR1 LNHDA, CDR2 SQIVND (reference sequence). V lost 1 base, J lost 2 bases, and 4 bases stayed unmatched. The CDR3 covers 15 residues.

V and J are TRBV7-9 and TRBJ1-2; 8 bases fit TRBD1. The CDR3 is 15 amino acids. Germline V gives CDR1 SEHNR, CDR2 FQNEAQ (reference sequence). Trimming removed 1 base from V and 8 bases from J; junction bases left unmatched: 9. CDR3 nucleotides: TGTGCCAGCAGCTTAGGGGGTGGACAGGGAGGCGGCTACACCTTC. Protein product: CASSLGGGQGGGYTF.

The chain has TRBV7-9 and TRBJ2-2; unclear D gene. The V end lost 7 bases, the J end lost 1 base, and 4 bases lay between the germline ends. The CDR3 runs 12 residues. Germline-derived CDR1 and CDR2 are SEHNR and FQNEAQ (reference sequence). CDR3 amino acids: CASTLNTGELFF. The CDR3 bases are TGTGCCAGCACTTTGAACACCGGGGAGCTGTTTTTT.

The V and J genes are TRBV10-2 and TRBJ2-2, with a tentative D call TRBD2 (5 bases). The germline V and J ends were trimmed by 8 bases and 4 bases, with 17 bases remaining between them. The CDR3 is made up of 15 amino acids. Germline lookup yields CDR1 WSHSY and CDR2 SAAADI. CDR3 amino acids: CASLLGIIGTGELFF. In nucleotides, the CDR3 is TGCGCCAGCCTGCTCGGGATTATTGGCACCGGGGAGCTGTTTTTT.

V and J are TRBV6-5 and TRBJ2-7; D unresolved. Germline V CDR1 and CDR2: MNHEY, SVGAGI. The CDR3 is made up of 13 amino acids. V was clipped by 2 bases and J by 5 bases, with 10 bases between them. The CDR3 bases are TGTGCCAGCAGTTACAGCCCACTGAACGAGCAGTACTTC. It encodes CASSYSPLNEQYF.

V is TRBV6-5 and J is TRBJ2-5; D remains ambiguous. The germline CDR1 and CDR2 sequences are MNHEY and SVGAGI. Trimming removed 7 bases at V and 5 bases at J, with 17 bases between. CDR3 size: 14 residues. The CDR3 sequence: CASIIDRGLETQYF. CDR3 DNA sequence: TGTGCCAGCATCATAGATAGAGGATTGGAGACCCAGTACTTC.

The J gene is TRBJ2-1, the V gene TRBV4-2; TRBD2 matches at 11 bases. From germline, CDR1 is LGHNA and CDR2 YNFKEQ. The CDR3 runs 16 residues. V gave up 4 bases and J gave up 5 bases; unmatched junction bases: 7. CDR3 residues: CASSPQTSGTDNEQFF. CDR3 bases: TGTGCCAGCAGCCCTCAGACTAGCGGGACAGACAATGAGCAGTTCTTC.

CDR3 sequence reads: CASSLGGRQYF. As DNA, the CDR3 is TGTGCCAGCAGCTTGGGAGGGAGGCAGTACTTC. The chain combines TRBV5-4 with TRBJ2-7; the D gene is possibly TRBD2 (5 bases). CDR3 length: 11 residues. The germline V gene encodes CDR1 SGHNT and CDR2 YYREEE (reference sequence). V shed 0 bases and J shed 9 bases, with 7 bases lying between them.

The rearrangement links TRBV7-8 to TRBJ1-3; no reliable D call. Trimming cost V 1 base and J 0 bases, with 13 bases left between them. CDR3 length: 17 amino acids. Per germline, CDR1 SGHVS and CDR2 FQNEAQ. DNA of the CDR3: TGTGCCAGCAGCTTAGTATCCGCACGGAACTCTGGAAACACCATATATTTT. Residues: CASSLVSARNSGNTIYF.